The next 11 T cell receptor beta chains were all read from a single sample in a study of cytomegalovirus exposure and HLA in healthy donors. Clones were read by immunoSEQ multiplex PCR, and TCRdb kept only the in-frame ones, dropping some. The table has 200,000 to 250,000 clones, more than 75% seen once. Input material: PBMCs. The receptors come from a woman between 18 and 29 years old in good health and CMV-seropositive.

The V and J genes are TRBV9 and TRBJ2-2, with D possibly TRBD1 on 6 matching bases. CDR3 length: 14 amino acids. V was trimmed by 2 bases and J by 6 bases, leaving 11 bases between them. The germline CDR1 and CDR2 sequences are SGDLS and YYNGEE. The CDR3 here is CASSVPQGSGELFF. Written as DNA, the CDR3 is TGTGCCAGCAGCGTTCCCCAGGGGTCCGGGGAGCTGTTTTTT. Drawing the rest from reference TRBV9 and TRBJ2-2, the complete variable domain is DSGVTQTPKHLITATGQRVTLRCSPRSGDLSVYWYQQSLDQGLQFLIQYYNGEERAKGNILERFSAQQFPDLHSELNLSSLELGDSALYFCASSVPQGSGELFFGEGSRLTVL.

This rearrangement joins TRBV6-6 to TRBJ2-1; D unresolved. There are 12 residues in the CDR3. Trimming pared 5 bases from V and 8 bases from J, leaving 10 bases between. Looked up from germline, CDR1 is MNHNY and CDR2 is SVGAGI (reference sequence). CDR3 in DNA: TGTGCCAGCAGTCCAGGTCTGGATGAGCAGTTCTTC. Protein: CASSPGLDEQFF.

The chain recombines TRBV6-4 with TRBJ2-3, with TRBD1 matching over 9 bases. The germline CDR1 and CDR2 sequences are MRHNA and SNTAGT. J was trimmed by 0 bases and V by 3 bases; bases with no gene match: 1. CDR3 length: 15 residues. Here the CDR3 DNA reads TGTGCCAGCAGTGAGGGACAGGGTAGCACAGATACGCAGTATTTT. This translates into CASSEGQGSTDTQYF.

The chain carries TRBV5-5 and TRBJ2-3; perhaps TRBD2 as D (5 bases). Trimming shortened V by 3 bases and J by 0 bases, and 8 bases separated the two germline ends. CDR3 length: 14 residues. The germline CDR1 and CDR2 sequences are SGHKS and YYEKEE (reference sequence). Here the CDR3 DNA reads TGTGCCAGCAGCTCGGACTCTAGCACAGATACGCAGTATTTT. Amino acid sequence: CASSSDSSTDTQYF.

CDR3 protein: CASGKQYF. The CDR3 DNA is TGTGCCAGCGGCAAGCAGTACTTC. V and J are TRBV27 and TRBJ2-7; D call uncertain. This CDR3 has 8 amino acids. Germline assignment: CDR1 MNHEY and CDR2 SMNVEV (reference sequence). V was cut by 8 bases and J by 8 bases, with 4 bases left in between.

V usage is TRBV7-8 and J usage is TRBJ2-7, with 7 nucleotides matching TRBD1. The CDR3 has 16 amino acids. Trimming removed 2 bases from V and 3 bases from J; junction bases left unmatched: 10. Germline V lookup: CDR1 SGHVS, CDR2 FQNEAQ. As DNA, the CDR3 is TGTGCCAGCAGCTTATCCTCGGGACAGCTAAGCTACGAGCAGTACTTC. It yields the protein CASSLSSGQLSYEQYF.

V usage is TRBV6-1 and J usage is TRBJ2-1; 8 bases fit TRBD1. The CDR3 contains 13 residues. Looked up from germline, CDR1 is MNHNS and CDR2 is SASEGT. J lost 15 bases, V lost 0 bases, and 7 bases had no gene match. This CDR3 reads CASSEALPDRAFF. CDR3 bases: TGTGCCAGCAGTGAAGCGCTTCCGGACAGGGCGTTCTTC.

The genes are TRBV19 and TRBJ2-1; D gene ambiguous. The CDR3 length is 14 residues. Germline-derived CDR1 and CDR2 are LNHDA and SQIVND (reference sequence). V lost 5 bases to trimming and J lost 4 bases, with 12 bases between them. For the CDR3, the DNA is TGTGCCAGTAGTTTTCGCAGGCCTTACAATGAGCAGTTCTTC. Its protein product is CASSFRRPYNEQFF.

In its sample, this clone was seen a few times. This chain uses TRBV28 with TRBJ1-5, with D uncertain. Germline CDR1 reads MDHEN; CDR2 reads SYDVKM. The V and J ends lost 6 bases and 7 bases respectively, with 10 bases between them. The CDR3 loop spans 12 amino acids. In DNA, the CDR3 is TGTGCCAGCAGACAGCCGGCGCAGCCCCAGCATTTT. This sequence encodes CASRQPAQPQHF.

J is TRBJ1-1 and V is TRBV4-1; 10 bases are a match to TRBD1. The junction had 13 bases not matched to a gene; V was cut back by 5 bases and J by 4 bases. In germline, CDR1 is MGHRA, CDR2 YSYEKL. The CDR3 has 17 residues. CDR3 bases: TGCGCCAGCAGCTTTACCCCGCGACAGGGGGCGGGCACTGAAGCTTTCTTT. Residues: CASSFTPRQGAGTEAFF.

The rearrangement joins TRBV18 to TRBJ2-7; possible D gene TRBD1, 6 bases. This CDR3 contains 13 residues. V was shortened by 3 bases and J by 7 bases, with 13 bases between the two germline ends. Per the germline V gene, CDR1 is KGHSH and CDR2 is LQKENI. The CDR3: CASSPNRDEEQYF. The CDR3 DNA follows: TGTGCCAGCTCACCGAACAGGGACGAAGAGCAGTACTTC. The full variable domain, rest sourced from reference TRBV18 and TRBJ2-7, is NAGVMQNPRHLVRRRGQEARLRCSPMKGHSHVYWYRQLPEEGLKFMVYLQKENIIDESGMPKERFSAEFPKEGPSILRIQQVVRGDSAAYFCASSPNRDEEQYFGPGTRLTVT.